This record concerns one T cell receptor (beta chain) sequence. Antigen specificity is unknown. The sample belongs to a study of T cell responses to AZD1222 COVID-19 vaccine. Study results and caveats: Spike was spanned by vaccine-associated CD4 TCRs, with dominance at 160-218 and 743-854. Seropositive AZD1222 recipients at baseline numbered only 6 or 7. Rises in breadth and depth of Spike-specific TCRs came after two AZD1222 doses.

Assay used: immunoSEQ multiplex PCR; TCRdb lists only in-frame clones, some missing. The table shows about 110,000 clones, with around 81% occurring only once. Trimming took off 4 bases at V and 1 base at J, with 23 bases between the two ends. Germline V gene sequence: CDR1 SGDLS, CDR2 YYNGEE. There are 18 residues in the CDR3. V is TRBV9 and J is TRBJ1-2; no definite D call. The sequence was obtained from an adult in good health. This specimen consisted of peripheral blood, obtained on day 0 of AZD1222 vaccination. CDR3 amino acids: CASSYGPDWNGVNYGYTF. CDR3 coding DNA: TGTGCCAGCAGCTACGGTCCCGACTGGAATGGGGTTAACTATGGCTACACCTTC. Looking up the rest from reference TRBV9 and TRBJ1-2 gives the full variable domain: DSGVTQTPKHLITATGQRVTLRCSPRSGDLSVYWYQQSLDQGLQFLIQYYNGEERAKGNILERFSAQQFPDLHSELNLSSLELGDSALYFCASSYGPDWNGVNYGYTFGSGTRLTVV.